Below are 19 T cell receptor beta chains sequenced from a single sample in a study of T cell clonality in common variable immunodeficiency. Profiled with immunoSEQ multiplex PCR; TCRdb holds only in-frame clones, not every one. The sample contains fewer than 55,000 clones, none of them singletons. The sequenced sample was peripheral blood mononuclear cells. These receptors came from a person between 18 and 75 years old in good health.

This clone was seen at least ten times. Read coverage stops 3 residues before the CDR3 terminus; the germline J gene supplies the remainder. The chain recombines TRBV11-2 with TRBJ2-6, with D unresolved. CDR1 SGHAT and CDR2 FQNNGV come from the germline V gene. The CDR3 sequence is 15 residues long. Trimming pared 2 bases from V and 0 bases from J, leaving 5 bases between. CDR3 DNA, as far as it was read: TGTGCCAGCAGCTTACGACACTCTGGGGCCAACGTC. As protein: CASSLRHSGANV. The full CDR3 is CASSLRHSGANVLTF.

Notes on this clone: The DNA ends 3 residues before the CDR3 does, and the rest of the CDR3 is filled in from the germline J gene. V usage is TRBV5-1 and J usage is TRBJ2-2; weak D call: TRBD1 (5 bases). Germline lookup yields CDR1 SGHRS and CDR2 YFSETQ. The CDR3 runs to 15 residues. CDR3 protein: CASSLDESGANVLFF. The DNA read from the CDR3 is TGCGCCAGCAGCTTGGACGAATCTGGGGCCAACGTG.

Details on this clone: The read falls 3 residues short of the CDR3 end, and the missing part is taken from the germline J gene. The chain has TRBV2 and TRBJ1-3; TRBD1 is a possible D gene (6 bases). Between the trimmed V and J ends, which lost 2 bases and 0 bases, there was a span of 8 bases. This CDR3 spans 15 amino acids. CDR1 and CDR2 from the germline V gene are SNHLY and FYNNEI. CDR3 DNA (partial): TGTGCCAGCAGTGAAACAGGGCTCTCTGGAAACACC. Its protein product is CASSETGLSGNT. The full-length CDR3 reads as CASSETGLSGNTIYF. Full variable domain (missing parts from reference TRBV2 and TRBJ1-3): EPEVTQTPSHQVTQMGQEVILRCVPISNHLYFYWYRQILGQKVEFLVSFYNNEISEKSEIFDDQFSVERPDGSNFTLKIRSTKLEDSAMYFCASSETGLSGNTIYFGEGSWLTVV.

This clone was detected many times. The read comes to an end 3 residues before the CDR3 does, leaving the germline J gene to fill in the end. This chain joins TRBV7-9 and TRBJ1-3; D is possibly TRBD1 (5 bases). Per germline, CDR1 SEHNR and CDR2 FQNEAQ (reference sequence). The CDR3 contains 14 residues. The germline V and J ends were trimmed by 5 bases and 1 base, with 9 bases remaining between them. CDR3 DNA (partial): TGTGCCAGCAGCCGACAGCTATCTGGAAACACC. Amino acids: CASSRQLSGNT. The full CDR3 sequence reads CASSRQLSGNTIYF.

This clone was counted at least ten times. Coverage ceases 3 residues before the CDR3 finishes, and the germline J gene fills in the end. The chain couples TRBV6-2 or TRBV6-3 to TRBJ1-5; 9 bases agree with TRBD1. The CDR3 consists of 17 residues. After removal of 5 bases from V and 1 base from J, the junction contained 9 bases not matched to a gene. The germline V gene has CDR1 MNHEY and CDR2 SVGEGT. This chain's CDR3 is CASSTGQGKMSNQPQHF. The covered CDR3 bases are TGTGCCAGCAGTACCGGACAGGGGAAAATGAGCAATCAGCCC.

For this clone: The read gets to within 3 residues of the CDR3 end, and the germline J gene fills in the rest. The chain uses TRBV7-9 and TRBJ2-1; 9 bases agree with TRBD2. The CDR3 extends over 15 amino acids. Germline trimming cut 3 bases from V and 4 bases from J; bases unmatched to any gene: 4. Germline lookup yields CDR1 SEHNR and CDR2 FQNEAQ (reference sequence). The sequenced CDR3 bases are TGTGCCAGCAGCTTCGGGACTAGCAAATACAATGAG. This translates into CASSFGTSKYNE. The complete CDR3 protein is CASSFGTSKYNEQFF. The variable domain in full, with the rest retrieved from reference TRBV7-9 and TRBJ2-1, is DTGVSQNPRHKITKRGQNVTFRCDPISEHNRLYWYRQTLGQGPEFLTYFQNEAQLEKSRLLSDRFSAERPKGSFSTLEIQRTEQGDSAMYLCASSFGTSKYNEQFFGPGTRLTVL.

The sample holds many counts of this clone. The CDR3 end is not reached by the read, which stops 3 residues before it; the germline J gene fills it in. The chain is built from TRBV2 and TRBJ1-5; TRBD1 aligns across 10 bases. V trimming: 7 bases; J trimming: 7 bases; junction bases outside the gene matches: 10. In germline, CDR1 is SNHLY, CDR2 FYNNEI. The length of the CDR3 is 15 residues. Partial CDR3 DNA: TGTGCCAGCAAACCCGGGACAGGGGACTTACAGCCC. Protein sequence: CASKPGTGDLQP. The entire CDR3 protein reads CASKPGTGDLQPQHF.

This clone was detected many times. With the read ending 3 residues before the CDR3 end, the germline J gene is used to fill in that end. V is TRBV30 and J is TRBJ1-4; a possible D gene is TRBD1 (5 bases). With 8 bases removed from V and 0 bases from J, the gap between germline ends came to 19 bases. This CDR3 comprises 16 residues. The germline V gene encodes CDR1 GTSNPN and CDR2 SVGIG (reference sequence). CDR3 protein: CARQGGVEATNEKLFF. The part of the CDR3 DNA that was read is TGTGCCCGCCAGGGAGGAGTGGAAGCAACTAATGAAAAA.

This clone was found many times. Read data end 3 residues before the CDR3 end; the end is taken from the germline J gene. V and J are TRBV18 and TRBJ1-5; TRBD1 aligns across 7 bases. V shed 0 bases and J 3 bases; nucleotides not matched to a gene: 5. Germline V gene data show CDR1 as KGHSH and CDR2 as LQKENI. The CDR3 runs 16 residues. The CDR3 bases that were read are TGTGCCAGCTCACCACCGAAGGGGGCTATCAATCAGCCC. Protein product: CASSPPKGAINQP. In full, the CDR3 reads CASSPPKGAINQPQHF.

Of note for this clone: Read data end 3 residues before the CDR3 end; the end is taken from the germline J gene. The chain joins TRBV6-4 to TRBJ1-5, with D possibly being TRBD1 (5 bases). The germline gives CDR1 MRHNA, CDR2 SNTAGT. The CDR3 loop spans 14 amino acids. V lost 7 bases and J 1 base, leaving 11 bases between the germline ends. Incomplete CDR3 DNA: TGTGCCAGCATTAGACAGAACAGCAATCAGCCC. Translating it yields CASIRQNSNQP. The entire CDR3 is CASIRQNSNQPQHF.

At least ten counts were recorded for this clone. The read comes to an end 3 residues before the CDR3 does, leaving the germline J gene to fill in the end. This chain links TRBV19 with TRBJ2-2; 11 nucleotides align to TRBD2. The V gene's germline CDR1 is LNHDA and CDR2 SQIVND (reference sequence). Trimming at V came to 10 bases and at J to 4 bases, leaving 5 bases not matched to a gene. The CDR3 has 14 amino acids. The CDR3 loop is CANGLAGTTGELFF. The DNA read from the CDR3 is TGTGCCAACGGACTAGCGGGCACCACCGGGGAG.

This clone was counted many times. The read ends 3 residues before the CDR3 terminus; that terminus is restored from the germline J gene. The chain uses TRBV5-1 and TRBJ2-4; a weak D match, TRBD2 (7 bases). CDR1 SGHRS and CDR2 YFSETQ come from the germline V gene. The CDR3 consists of 15 residues. V lost 2 bases and J lost 2, with 11 bases in between. The sequenced part of the CDR3 DNA is TGCGCCAGCAGCTTCGAGGGGGGGACCAAAAACATT. Residues: CASSFEGGTKNI. The entire CDR3 protein reads CASSFEGGTKNIQYF. Supplemented by reference TRBV5-1 and TRBJ2-4, the full variable domain reads KAGVTQTPRYLIKTRGQQVTLSCSPISGHRSVSWYQQTPGQGLQFLFEYFSETQRNKGNFPGRFSGRQFSNSRSEMNVSTLELGDSALYLCASSFEGGTKNIQYFGAGTRLSVL.

This clone was detected many times. The CDR3 end falls 3 residues outside the read, so it is completed with the germline J gene. This chain joins TRBV30 and TRBJ1-5; unclear D gene. Germline CDR1 reads GTSNPN; CDR2 reads SVGIG (reference sequence). The V gene lost 3 bases and the J gene lost 6 bases, with 15 bases spanning the gap. CDR3 length: 14 amino acids. CDR3 DNA (partial): TGTGCCTGGAGCGGTGGGCAGGCCGGTCAGCCC. It codes for CAWSGGQAGQP. The CDR3, in full, reads CAWSGGQAGQPQHF.

This clone showed up many times. The read falls 3 residues short of the CDR3 end, and the missing part is taken from the germline J gene. V and J are TRBV7-2 and TRBJ2-4; D may be TRBD2 (5 bases). Trimming left V 3 bases short and J 8 bases short, with 11 bases between. This CDR3 is 13 amino acids long. Germline V lookup: CDR1 SGHTA, CDR2 FQGNSA. The covered CDR3 bases are TGTGCCAGCAGCTTGCGGGCGGCGGACATT. This gives the protein CASSLRAADI. The whole CDR3 sequence is CASSLRAADIQYF.

This clone showed up many times. With the read ending 3 residues before the CDR3 end, the germline J gene is used to fill in that end. The V gene is TRBV7-3, the J gene TRBJ2-6; D perhaps matches TRBD1 (5 bases). The V and J ends lost 8 bases and 2 bases respectively, with 10 bases between them. The CDR3 contains 14 residues. CDR1 is SGHTA, CDR2 FQGTGA, per germline. CDR3 in amino acids: CASSQGPGANVLTF. The sequenced part of the CDR3 DNA is TGTGCCAGCTCTCAGGGTCCTGGGGCCAACGTC.

This clone came up many times. The read ends 3 residues before the CDR3 terminus; that terminus is restored from the germline J gene. The rearrangement joins TRBV5-1 to TRBJ2-5; weak D call: TRBD1 (6 bases). The V gene's germline CDR1 is SGHRS and CDR2 YFSETQ. There are 14 residues in the CDR3. V shed 4 bases and J shed 3 bases, with 13 bases lying between them. The sequenced part of the CDR3 DNA is TGCGCCAGCAGCCGGGACACTGTTGAAGAGACC. Protein: CASSRDTVEET. Given in full, the CDR3 is CASSRDTVEETQYF.

This clone was seen only a few times. The read is 3 residues too short to cover the CDR3 end, so that end is filled in from the germline J gene. The chain recombines TRBV20-1 with TRBJ1-5; perhaps TRBD1 as D (5 bases). The germline CDR1 and CDR2 sequences are DFQATT and SNEGSKA (reference sequence). Trimming removed 5 bases at V and 4 bases at J, with 15 bases between. The CDR3 is made up of 14 amino acids. CDR3 sequence reads: CSAPRGGNNQPQHF. Partial CDR3 DNA: TGCAGTGCTCCCCGGGGGGGAAATAATCAGCCC.

This clone was seen ten or more times. The read is 3 residues too short to cover the CDR3 end, so that end is filled in from the germline J gene. The chain combines TRBV5-1 with TRBJ1-1, with 9 bases that match TRBD1. V was clipped by 6 bases and J by 3 bases; unmatched bases: 6. Germline CDR1 reads SGHRS; CDR2 reads YFSETQ. This CDR3 region has 14 residues. The CDR3 bases that were read are TGCGCCAGCAAGCGACAGGGGGAATACACTGAA. It yields the protein CASKRQGEYTE. The entire CDR3 is CASKRQGEYTEAFF.

In its sample, this clone was seen many times. Coverage ceases 3 residues before the CDR3 finishes, and the germline J gene fills in the end. The genes are TRBV20-1 and TRBJ2-7; 12 nucleotides align to TRBD2. The CDR3 has 14 residues. The germline CDR1 and CDR2 sequences are DFQATT and SNEGSKA (reference sequence). V was pared by 3 bases and J by 2 bases, with 2 bases of the junction left unmatched. The CDR3 region is CSASASGGAYEQYF. CDR3 DNA, as far as it was read: TGCAGTGCTAGCGCTAGCGGGGGGGCCTACGAG.